This TCR beta chain was obtained from a study of CD8+CD57+ T cells in acquired aplastic anemia. This CDR3 region has 14 residues. V was cut by 0 bases and J by 1 base, with 4 bases left in between. In germline, CDR1 is SGDLS, CDR2 YYNGEE. An expansion of CD8+CD57+ cells by flow cytometry had been shown in patients chosen for sequencing. Profiling of TCR beta VDJ combinations and CDR3 sequences used genomic DNA as template. One entry per CDR3 protein results from TCRdb running MiXCR on the reads. The profile shows 150,000 or so distinct CDR3 sequences, roughly 48% of them singletons. Comment on this clonotype: Its antigen is currently unknown.

Overall study results and limits: Common to patients and controls were roughly 30 CD8+ CDR3 sequences.

This clonotype originated in a human donor with aplastic anemia. Sequencing was performed on sorted CD4+, CD8+, or CD8+CD57+ T cells (not recorded which) from PBMCs. V is TRBV9 and J is TRBJ2-2; D remains ambiguous. CDR3 coding DNA: TGTGCCAGCAGCGTAGTGGGGAACACCGGGGAGCTGTTTTTT. This translates into CASSVVGNTGELFF.